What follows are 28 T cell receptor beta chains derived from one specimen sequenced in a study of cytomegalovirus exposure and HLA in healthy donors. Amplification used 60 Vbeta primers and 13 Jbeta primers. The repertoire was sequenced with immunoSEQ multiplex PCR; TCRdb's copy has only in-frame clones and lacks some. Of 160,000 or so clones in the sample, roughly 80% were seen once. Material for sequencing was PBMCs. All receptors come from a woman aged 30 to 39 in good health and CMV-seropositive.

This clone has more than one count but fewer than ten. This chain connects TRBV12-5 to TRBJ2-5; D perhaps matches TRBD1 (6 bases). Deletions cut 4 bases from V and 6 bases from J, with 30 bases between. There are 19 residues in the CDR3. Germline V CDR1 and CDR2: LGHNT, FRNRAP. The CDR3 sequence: CASGWGPALGSLVEKTQYF. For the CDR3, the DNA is TGTGCTAGTGGTTGGGGGCCGGCGTTAGGGTCGCTAGTCGAAAAGACCCAGTACTTC.

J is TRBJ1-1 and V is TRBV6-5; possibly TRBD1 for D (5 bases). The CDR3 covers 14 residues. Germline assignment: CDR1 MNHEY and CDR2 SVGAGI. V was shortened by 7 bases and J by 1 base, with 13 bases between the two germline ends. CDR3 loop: CASNFQGSNTEAFF. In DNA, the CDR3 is TGTGCCAGCAACTTCCAGGGATCGAACACTGAAGCTTTCTTT.

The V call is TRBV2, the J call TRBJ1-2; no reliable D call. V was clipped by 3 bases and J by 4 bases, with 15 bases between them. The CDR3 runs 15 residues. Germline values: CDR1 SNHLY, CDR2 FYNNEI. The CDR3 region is CASSDGVLGGYGYTF. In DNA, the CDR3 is TGTGCCAGCAGTGATGGGGTCCTAGGAGGCTATGGCTACACCTTC. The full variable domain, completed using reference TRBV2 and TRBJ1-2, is EPEVTQTPSHQVTQMGQEVILRCVPISNHLYFYWYRQILGQKVEFLVSFYNNEISEKSEIFDDQFSVERPDGSNFTLKIRSTKLEDSAMYFCASSDGVLGGYGYTFGSGTRLTVV.

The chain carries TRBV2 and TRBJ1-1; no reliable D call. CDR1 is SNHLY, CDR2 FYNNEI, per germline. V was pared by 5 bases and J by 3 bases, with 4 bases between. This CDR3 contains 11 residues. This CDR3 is CASSRDTEAFF. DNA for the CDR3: TGTGCCAGCAGTCGGGACACTGAAGCTTTCTTT.

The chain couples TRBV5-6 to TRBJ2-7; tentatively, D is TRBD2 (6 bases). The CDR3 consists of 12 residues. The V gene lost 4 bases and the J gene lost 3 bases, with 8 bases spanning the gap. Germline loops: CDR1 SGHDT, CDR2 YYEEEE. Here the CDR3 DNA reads TGTGCCAGCAGCAAGGGACTCTACGAGCAGTACTTC. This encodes CASSKGLYEQYF.

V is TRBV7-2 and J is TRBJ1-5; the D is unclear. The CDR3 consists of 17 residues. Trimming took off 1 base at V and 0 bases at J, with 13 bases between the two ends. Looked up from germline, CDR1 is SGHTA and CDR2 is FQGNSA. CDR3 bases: TGTGCCAGCAGCTTAGGCCCACCGGGATATAGCAATCAGCCCCAGCATTTT. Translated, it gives CASSLGPPGYSNQPQHF.

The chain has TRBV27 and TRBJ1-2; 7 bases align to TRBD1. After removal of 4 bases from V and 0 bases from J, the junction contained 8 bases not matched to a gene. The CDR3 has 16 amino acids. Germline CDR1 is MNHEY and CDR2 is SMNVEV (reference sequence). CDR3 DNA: TGTGCCAGCAGTTCTCGGGACAGAAGATCTAACTATGGCTACACCTTC. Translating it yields CASSSRDRRSNYGYTF.

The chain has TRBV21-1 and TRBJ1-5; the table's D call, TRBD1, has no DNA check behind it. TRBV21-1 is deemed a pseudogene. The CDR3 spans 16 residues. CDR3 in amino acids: CASSNPAPGRNQPQHF. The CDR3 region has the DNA TGTGCCAGCAGCAATCCGGCCCCAGGTCGGAATCAGCCCCAGCATTTT.

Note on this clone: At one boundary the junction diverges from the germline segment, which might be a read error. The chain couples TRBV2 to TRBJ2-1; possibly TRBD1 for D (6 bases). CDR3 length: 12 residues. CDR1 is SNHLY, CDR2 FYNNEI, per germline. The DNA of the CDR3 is TGTGCCAGCAACAGGGATTTACTCCCCTACCTCTTC. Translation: CASNRDLLPYLF.

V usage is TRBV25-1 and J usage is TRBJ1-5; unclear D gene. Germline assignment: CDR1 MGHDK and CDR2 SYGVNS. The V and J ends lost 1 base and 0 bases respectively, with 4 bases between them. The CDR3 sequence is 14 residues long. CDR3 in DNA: TGTGCCAGCAGTGAATTCTTTAGCAATCAGCCCCAGCATTTT. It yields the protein CASSEFFSNQPQHF. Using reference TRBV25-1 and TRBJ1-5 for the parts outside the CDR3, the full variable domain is EADIYQTPRYLVIGTGKKITLECSQTMGHDKMYWYQQDPGMELHLIHYSYGVNSTEKGDLSSESTVSRIRTEHFPLTLESARPSHTSQYLCASSEFFSNQPQHFGDGTRLSIL.

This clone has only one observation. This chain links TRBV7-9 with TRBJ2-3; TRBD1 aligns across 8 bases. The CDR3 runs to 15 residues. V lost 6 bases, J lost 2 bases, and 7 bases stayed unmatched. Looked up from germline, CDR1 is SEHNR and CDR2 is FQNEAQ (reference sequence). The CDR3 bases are TGTGCCAGCAGTTTCCGGACAGGGTTCACAGATACGCAGTATTTT. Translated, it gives CASSFRTGFTDTQYF.

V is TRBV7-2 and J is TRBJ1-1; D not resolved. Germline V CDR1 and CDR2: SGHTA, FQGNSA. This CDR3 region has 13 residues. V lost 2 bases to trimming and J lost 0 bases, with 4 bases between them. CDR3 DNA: TGTGCCAGCAGCTTATCAGTGAACACTGAAGCTTTCTTT. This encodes CASSLSVNTEAFF. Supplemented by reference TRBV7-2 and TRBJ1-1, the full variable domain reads GAGVSQSPSNKVTEKGKDVELRCDPISGHTALYWYRQSLGQGLEFLIYFQGNSAPDKSGLPSDRFSAERTGGSVSTLTIQRTQQEDSAVYLCASSLSVNTEAFFGQGTRLTVV.

The CDR3 reads CASSRQDNYGYTF. Here the CDR3 DNA reads TGCGCCAGCAGCAGACAGGATAACTATGGCTACACCTTC. The chain employs TRBV4-3 and TRBJ1-2, with D perhaps matching TRBD1 (6 bases). The V gene's germline CDR1 is LGHNA and CDR2 YSLEER. The germline V and J ends were trimmed by 5 bases and 1 base, with 8 bases remaining between them. This CDR3 is 13 amino acids long.

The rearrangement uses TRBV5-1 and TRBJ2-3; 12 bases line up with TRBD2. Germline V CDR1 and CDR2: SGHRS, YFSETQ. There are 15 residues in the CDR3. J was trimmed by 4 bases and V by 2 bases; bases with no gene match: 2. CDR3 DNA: TGCGCCAGCAGCTTACTAGCGGGGGGTGCAGATACGCAGTATTTT. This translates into CASSLLAGGADTQYF. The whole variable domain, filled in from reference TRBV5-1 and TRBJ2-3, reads KAGVTQTPRYLIKTRGQQVTLSCSPISGHRSVSWYQQTPGQGLQFLFEYFSETQRNKGNFPGRFSGRQFSNSRSEMNVSTLELGDSALYLCASSLLAGGADTQYFGPGTRLTVL.

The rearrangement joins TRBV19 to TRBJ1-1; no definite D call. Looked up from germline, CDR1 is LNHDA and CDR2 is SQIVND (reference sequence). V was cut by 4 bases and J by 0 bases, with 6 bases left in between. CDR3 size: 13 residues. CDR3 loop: CASSTTVNTEAFF. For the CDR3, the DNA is TGTGCCAGTAGTACTACAGTGAACACTGAAGCTTTCTTT.

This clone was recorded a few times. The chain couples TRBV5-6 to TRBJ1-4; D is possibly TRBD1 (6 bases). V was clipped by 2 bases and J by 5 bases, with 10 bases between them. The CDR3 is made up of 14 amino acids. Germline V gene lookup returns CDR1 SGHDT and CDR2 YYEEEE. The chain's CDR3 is CASSFGGLNEKLFF. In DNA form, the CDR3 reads TGTGCCAGCAGCTTTGGGGGCCTCAATGAAAAACTGTTTTTT.

This CDR3 reads CASSFGGGGTGELFF. CDR3 DNA: TGTGCCAGCAGCTTTGGAGGGGGAGGGACCGGGGAGCTGTTTTTT. The genes are TRBV7-6 and TRBJ2-2; weak D call: TRBD2 (7 bases). This CDR3 contains 15 residues. Germline V gene sequence: CDR1 SGHVS, CDR2 FNYEAQ. The V and J ends lost 3 bases and 5 bases respectively, with 13 bases between them.

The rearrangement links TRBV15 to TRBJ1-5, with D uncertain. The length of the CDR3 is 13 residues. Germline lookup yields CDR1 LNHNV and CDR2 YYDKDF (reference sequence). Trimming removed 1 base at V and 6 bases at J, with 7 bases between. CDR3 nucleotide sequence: TGTGCCACCAGCAGAGGTATGGCTCAGCCCCAGCATTTT. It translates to CATSRGMAQPQHF.

The chain's CDR3 is CASSDAGGSNEKLFF. DNA of the CDR3: TGCGCCAGCAGTGATGCGGGGGGGTCTAATGAAAAACTGTTTTTT. The chain combines TRBV10-1 with TRBJ1-4; a possible D gene is TRBD1 (5 bases). The CDR3 is 15 residues long. V was trimmed by 3 bases and J by 3 bases, leaving 11 bases between them. CDR1 is WNHNN and CDR2 is SYGVQD in the germline V gene (reference sequence).

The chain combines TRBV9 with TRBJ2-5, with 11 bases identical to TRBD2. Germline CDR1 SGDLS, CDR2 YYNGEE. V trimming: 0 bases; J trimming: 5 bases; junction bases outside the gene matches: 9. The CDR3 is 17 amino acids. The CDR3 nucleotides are TGTGCCAGCAGCGTAGATAGCGGGGGGGCCCGGGGGGAGACCCAGTACTTC. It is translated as CASSVDSGGARGETQYF.

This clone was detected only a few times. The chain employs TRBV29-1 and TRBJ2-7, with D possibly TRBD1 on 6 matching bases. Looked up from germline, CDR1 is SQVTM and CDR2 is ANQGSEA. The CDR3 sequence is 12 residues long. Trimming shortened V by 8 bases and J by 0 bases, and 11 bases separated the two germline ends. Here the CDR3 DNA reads TGCAGCTTCCGGGACAACTCCTACGAGCAGTACTTC. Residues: CSFRDNSYEQYF.

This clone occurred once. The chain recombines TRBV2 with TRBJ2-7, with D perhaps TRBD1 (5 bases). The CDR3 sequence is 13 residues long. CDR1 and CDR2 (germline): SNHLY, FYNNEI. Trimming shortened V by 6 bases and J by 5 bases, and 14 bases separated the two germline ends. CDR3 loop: CASRRETGDEQYF. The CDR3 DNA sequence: TGTGCCAGCAGACGCGAAACAGGTGACGAGCAGTACTTC.

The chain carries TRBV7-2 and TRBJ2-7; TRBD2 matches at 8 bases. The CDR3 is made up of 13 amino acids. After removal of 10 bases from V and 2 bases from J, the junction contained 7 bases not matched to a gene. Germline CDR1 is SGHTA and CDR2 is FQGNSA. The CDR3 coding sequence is TGTGCCACAGCGCGGGGGGCGCCCTACGAGCAGTACTTC. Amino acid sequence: CATARGAPYEQYF.

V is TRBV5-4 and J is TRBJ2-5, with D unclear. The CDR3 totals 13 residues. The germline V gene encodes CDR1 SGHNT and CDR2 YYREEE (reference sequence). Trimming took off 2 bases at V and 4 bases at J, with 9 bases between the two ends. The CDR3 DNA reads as TGTGCCAGCAGCTTCCTAAGTGCAGAGACCCAGTACTTC. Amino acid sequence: CASSFLSAETQYF.

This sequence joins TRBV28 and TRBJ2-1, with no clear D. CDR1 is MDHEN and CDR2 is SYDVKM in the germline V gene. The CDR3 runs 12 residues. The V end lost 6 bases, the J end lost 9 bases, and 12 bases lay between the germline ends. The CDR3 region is CASSYTAGEQFF. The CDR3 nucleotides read TGTGCCAGCAGCTATACAGCCGGTGAGCAGTTCTTC. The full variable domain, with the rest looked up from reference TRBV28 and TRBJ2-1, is DVKVTQSSRYLVKRTGEKVFLECVQDMDHENMFWYRQDPGLGLRLIYFSYDVKMKEKGDIPEGYSVSREKKERFSLILESASTNQTSMYLCASSYTAGEQFFGPGTRLTVL.

CDR3 sequence (DNA): TGTGCCAGCAGCTTCCTCAACATGCAAGAGCAGTACTTC. It specifies CASSFLNMQEQYF. This sequence joins TRBV13 and TRBJ2-7; D unresolved. From germline, CDR1 is PRHDT and CDR2 FYEKMQ (reference sequence). This CDR3 is built from 13 residues. Trimming took 3 bases from V and 7 from J, leaving 13 bases between them.

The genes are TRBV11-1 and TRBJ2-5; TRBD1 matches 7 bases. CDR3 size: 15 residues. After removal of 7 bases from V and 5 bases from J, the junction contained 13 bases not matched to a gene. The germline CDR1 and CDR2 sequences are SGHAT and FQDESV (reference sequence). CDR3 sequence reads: CASTPGQHRGETQYF. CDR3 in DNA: TGTGCCAGCACCCCGGGACAGCACAGAGGGGAGACCCAGTACTTC.

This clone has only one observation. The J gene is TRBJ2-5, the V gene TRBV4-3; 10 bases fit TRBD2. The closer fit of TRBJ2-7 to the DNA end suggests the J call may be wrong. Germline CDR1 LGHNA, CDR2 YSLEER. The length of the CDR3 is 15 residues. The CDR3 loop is CASSSGGAFRSEQYF. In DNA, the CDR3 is TGCGCCAGCAGCAGCGGGGGGGCCTTCAGATCCGAGCAGTACTTC.